A single sample is the source of the 27 T cell receptor beta chains below, sequenced in a study of CD8 T cells in ankylosing spondylitis (dated by TCRdb to about 2017). Library creation used 5' RACE. The run used an Illumina HiSeq 2500. TCRdb took the public reads, trimmed them with fastp at Q25, ran MiXCR for clone calling and kept in-frame beta chains. Records with the same CDR3 protein are collapsed into one entry carrying the most frequent genes and DNA. The sample table contains some 240,000 distinct CDR3 sequences; only one count was recorded for around 7.9% of them. The biggest ten clones account for approximately 15% of the sample. Overall study results and their limits: A TCR beta motif made up of several highly homologous amino acid variants appeared to be characteristic of blood from ankylosing spondylitis patients.

No antigen has been assigned to these receptors. The sequencing sample was made of blood, either unsorted or a sorted T cell fraction (not recorded which). Source of these receptors: a male donor with ankylosing spondylitis.

The rearrangement uses TRBV14 and TRBJ2-1, with D perhaps matching TRBD1 (6 bases). The germline V and J ends were trimmed by 0 bases and 10 bases, with 13 bases remaining between them. CDR1 is SGHDN and CDR2 is FVKESK in the germline V gene. The CDR3 has 14 amino acids. CDR3 DNA: TGTGCCAGCAGCCAAGATCGGGCAGGGGACGAGCAGTTCTTC. Translated, it gives CASSQDRAGDEQFF.

This clonotype was counted a few times. The chain has TRBV6-2 or TRBV6-3 and TRBJ2-7; TRBD1 is a possible D gene (5 bases). The ends were cut back, 5 bases at V and 2 bases at J, with 10 bases in the middle. The CDR3 totals 13 residues. Germline values: CDR1 MNHEY, CDR2 SVGEGT. CDR3 loop: CASSHQGPYEQYF. The CDR3 DNA reads TGTGCCAGCAGTCATCAGGGCCCCTACGAGCAGTACTTC.

This clonotype has at least ten counts. This chain links TRBV11-2 with TRBJ1-6, with no clear D. Per the germline V gene, CDR1 is SGHAT and CDR2 is FQNNGV. Trimming cost V 0 bases and J 0 bases, with 9 bases left between them. The CDR3 is 17 residues long. The CDR3: CASSLDSSLSYNSPLHF. The DNA for the CDR3 is TGTGCCAGCAGCTTAGACAGCTCCCTCTCCTATAATTCACCCCTCCACTTT.

In this sample, this clonotype turned up a few times. The chain uses TRBV4-1 and TRBJ2-3; D unclear. This CDR3 comprises 16 residues. Germline CDR1 is MGHRA and CDR2 is YSYEKL. Trimming removed 0 bases from V and 8 bases from J, with 18 bases in between. The CDR3 here is CASSQESISIDFTQYF. The CDR3 DNA reads TGCGCCAGCAGCCAAGAAAGCATCTCGATCGACTTTACGCAGTATTTT.

There are many counts of this clonotype. V is TRBV12-3 or TRBV12-4 and J is TRBJ2-1; 9 nucleotides agree with TRBD2. The CDR3 has 16 residues. V trimming: 7 bases; J trimming: 0 bases; junction bases outside the gene matches: 7. Here the CDR3 reads CASMRSSGNSYNEQFF. The CDR3 DNA reads as TGTGCCAGCATGAGGTCTAGCGGGAACTCCTACAATGAGCAGTTCTTC.

This clonotype appeared many times. The rearrangement joins TRBV5-1 to TRBJ2-7; TRBD1 agrees at 9 bases. Germline V lookup: CDR1 SGHRS, CDR2 YFSETQ. J lost 2 bases, V lost 0 bases, and 3 bases had no gene match. The CDR3 is 15 residues long. CDR3 in amino acids: CASSLADRGTYEQYF. CDR3 sequence (DNA): TGCGCCAGCAGCTTGGCGGACAGGGGAACCTACGAGCAGTACTTC.

This clonotype was observed at least ten times. The rearrangement uses TRBV3-1 and TRBJ2-1, with D possibly matching TRBD1 (5 bases). V dropped 4 bases and J dropped 5 bases, with 18 bases sitting between them. CDR3 size: 16 residues. CDR1 is LGHDT and CDR2 is YNNKEL in the germline V gene (reference sequence). CDR3 DNA: TGTGCCAGCAGCCCAAAAAAGAGACAGATAAACAATGAGCAGTTCTTC. Translated, it gives CASSPKKRQINNEQFF.

This clonotype was found many times. The chain couples TRBV7-2 to TRBJ2-7; D is ambiguous. The CDR3 consists of 11 residues. Per germline, CDR1 SGHTA and CDR2 FQGNSA. Trimming left V 5 bases short and J 2 bases short, with 4 bases between. CDR3 bases: TGTGCCAGCAGCATCACCTACGAGCAGTACTTC. Protein product: CASSITYEQYF.

This clonotype appeared many times. The chain carries TRBV5-5 and TRBJ1-1; 7 bases line up with TRBD1. Per the germline V gene, CDR1 is SGHKS and CDR2 is YYEKEE (reference sequence). The CDR3 runs 14 residues. With V trimmed by 1 base and J by 3 bases, 3 bases remained unmatched. The CDR3 protein is CASSLKGADTEAFF. DNA of the CDR3: TGTGCCAGCAGCTTGAAGGGGGCGGACACTGAAGCTTTCTTT.

This clonotype was detected ten times or more. The chain recombines TRBV4-3 with TRBJ2-1; D call uncertain. Trimming stripped 0 bases from V and 3 bases from J, with 9 bases between. From germline, CDR1 is LGHNA and CDR2 YSLEER. The CDR3 is 15 amino acids. The CDR3 DNA reads TGCGCCAGCAGCCAAGATAGCCAGAACTACAATGAGCAGTTCTTC. Its translation is CASSQDSQNYNEQFF.

In its sample, this clonotype was seen many times. The chain joins TRBV12-3 or TRBV12-4 to TRBJ2-7; 7 bases line up with TRBD1. The CDR3 is 14 amino acids. Trimming took 4 bases from V and 2 from J; bases not matched to a gene: 5. The CDR3 nucleotides read TGTGCCAGCAGTTCGACAGGGATCCCCTACGAGCAGTACTTC. Translating it yields CASSSTGIPYEQYF.

There are a few counts of this clonotype. J is TRBJ2-7 and V is TRBV3-1; TRBD1 matches at 7 bases. The CDR3 is made up of 12 amino acids. V was pared by 9 bases and J by 3 bases, with 5 bases of the junction left unmatched. Germline V gene lookup returns CDR1 LGHDT and CDR2 YNNKEL (reference sequence). Here the CDR3 reads CARADRCYEQYF. DNA of the CDR3: TGTGCCAGGGCGGACAGGTGCTACGAGCAGTACTTC.

This clonotype was seen at least ten times. The V and J genes are TRBV7-8 and TRBJ2-1; 8 nucleotides agree with TRBD2. The trim removed 1 base at V and 7 bases at J, leaving 6 bases unmatched. The germline V gene has CDR1 SGHVS and CDR2 FQNEAQ. This CDR3 region has 15 residues. CDR3 sequence reads: CASSLVAGGRNEQFF. The DNA for the CDR3 is TGTGCCAGCAGCTTAGTTGCGGGAGGTCGGAATGAGCAGTTCTTC.

Ten or more counts support this clonotype. V gene TRBV27 combines with J gene TRBJ2-5; D perhaps matches TRBD1 (5 bases). V was pared by 2 bases and J by 5 bases, with 12 bases between. Germline CDR1 and CDR2: MNHEY and SMNVEV (reference sequence). The CDR3 loop spans 14 amino acids. DNA for the CDR3: TGTGCCAGCAGTTTAGGTCTGGACATGGAGACCCAGTACTTC. Encoded protein: CASSLGLDMETQYF.

This clonotype appeared many times. The chain uses TRBV27 and TRBJ2-3, with 12 bases lining up with TRBD2. The CDR3 sequence is 16 residues long. The V gene's germline CDR1 is MNHEY and CDR2 SMNVEV (reference sequence). After removal of 5 bases from V and 6 bases from J, the junction contained 9 bases not matched to a gene. The CDR3 DNA is TGTGCCAGCAGTCCTCTAGCGGGGGGGCCGTTGGATACGCAGTATTTT. This codes for CASSPLAGGPLDTQYF.

This clonotype appeared a few times. The rearrangement uses TRBV29-1 and TRBJ1-2, with D hard to call. V gave up 3 bases and J gave up 4 bases, with 9 bases separating them. The CDR3 totals 12 residues. Germline loops: CDR1 SQVTM, CDR2 ANQGSEA. CDR3 amino acids: CSVDSSFYGYTF. The CDR3 bases are TGCAGCGTTGACAGTTCTTTCTATGGCTACACCTTC.

The V call is TRBV21-1, the J call TRBJ2-1; the table's D call of TRBD2 was not tested on the DNA. TRBV21-1 is a pseudogene segment. The CDR3 extends over 14 amino acids. CDR3 nucleotides: TGTGCCAGCGGGCGATGGGAGGCCGACAATGAGCAGTTCTTC. Encoded protein: CASGRWEADNEQFF.

This clonotype was counted at least ten times. The chain uses TRBV10-2 and TRBJ1-2; a weak D match, TRBD1 (5 bases). This CDR3 is 12 amino acids long. Trimming removed 6 bases at V and 4 bases at J, with 9 bases between. Germline V gene lookup returns CDR1 WSHSY and CDR2 SAAADI. CDR3 amino acids: CASRAGFYGYTF. CDR3 sequence (DNA): TGCGCCAGCAGGGCAGGGTTCTATGGCTACACCTTC.

This clonotype was recorded many times. For the CDR3, the DNA is TGTGCCAGCAGTTTGACAGGGGCGGCAGGACTGTTTTTT. Its protein is CASSLTGAAGLFF. The V call is TRBV28, the J call TRBJ1-4; 8 positions match TRBD1. Germline V gene data show CDR1 as MDHEN and CDR2 as SYDVKM. V gave up 3 bases and J gave up 13 bases; unmatched junction bases: 7. This CDR3 region has 13 residues.

The chain employs TRBV20-1 and TRBJ1-5, with D uncertain. The CDR3 has 15 amino acids. Trimming removed 0 bases at V and 2 bases at J, with 11 bases between. The germline V gene encodes CDR1 DFQATT and CDR2 SNEGSKA (reference sequence). The CDR3 DNA follows: TGCAGTGCTAGAGATCATTTCCTGGGCAATCAGCCCCAGCATTTT. Residues: CSARDHFLGNQPQHF.

In this sample, this clonotype turned up many times. The rearrangement links TRBV3-1 to TRBJ2-1; 8 bases line up with TRBD2. The germline V gene has CDR1 LGHDT and CDR2 YNNKEL (reference sequence). Unmatched junction bases numbered 6, after V lost 0 bases and J lost 5 bases. The CDR3 totals 16 residues. The CDR3 sequence is CASSQEIGGGNNEQFF. For the CDR3, the DNA is TGTGCCAGCAGCCAAGAAATAGGCGGGGGGAACAATGAGCAGTTCTTC.

V usage is TRBV28 and J usage is TRBJ2-7, with 8 bases fitting TRBD2. CDR3 length equals 16 residues. Germline V gives CDR1 MDHEN, CDR2 SYDVKM. V trimming: 3 bases; J trimming: 4 bases; junction bases outside the gene matches: 11. CDR3 DNA: TGTGCCAGCAGTTTTTTTCGGGACGGGAGGGATTACGAGCAGTACTTC. It yields the protein CASSFFRDGRDYEQYF.

This clonotype is termed medium-sized. The chain couples TRBV28 to TRBJ2-1; D tentatively fits TRBD1 or TRBD2 (6 bases each). CDR3 size: 12 residues. Germline-derived CDR1 and CDR2 are MDHEN and SYDVKM. Trimming left V 6 bases short and J 9 bases short, with 12 bases between. The CDR3 region has the DNA TGTGCCAGCAGCCTAAGGGGGGTTGAGCAGTTCTTC. As protein: CASSLRGVEQFF.

There are many counts of this clonotype. The chain joins TRBV7-9 to TRBJ2-7; 11 positions agree with TRBD2. The germline V gene has CDR1 SEHNR and CDR2 FQNEAQ (reference sequence). CDR3 size: 15 residues. With V trimmed by 5 bases and J by 1 base, 4 bases remained unmatched. In DNA, the CDR3 is TGTGCCAGCAGCGGGACTAGCGGTGCATCCTACGAGCAGTACTTC. This encodes CASSGTSGASYEQYF. Full variable domain (outside the CDR3, taken from reference TRBV7-9 and TRBJ2-7): DTGVSQNPRHKITKRGQNVTFRCDPISEHNRLYWYRQTLGQGPEFLTYFQNEAQLEKSRLLSDRFSAERPKGSFSTLEIQRTEQGDSAMYLCASSGTSGASYEQYFGPGTRLTVT.

In its sample, this clonotype was seen many times. The chain carries TRBV12-3 or TRBV12-4 and TRBJ2-1, with D possibly matching TRBD1 (6 bases). This CDR3 has 14 amino acids. Trimming removed 6 bases from V and 4 bases from J, with 13 bases in between. This CDR3 is CASRPGQKYNEQFF. DNA of the CDR3: TGTGCCAGCAGGCCCGGACAGAAATACAATGAGCAGTTCTTC.

The chain is built from TRBV9 and TRBJ1-2; no firm D call. The CDR3 covers 13 residues. Germline CDR1 SGDLS, CDR2 YYNGEE. The ends were cut back, 6 bases at V and 8 bases at J, with 17 bases in the middle. In DNA form, the CDR3 reads TGTGCCAGCACCCCCCTCAGAAGCGGCGGCTACACCTTC. Translating it yields CASTPLRSGGYTF.

This clonotype appeared a few times. The V and J genes are TRBV6-5 and TRBJ2-7, with no clear D. The V and J ends lost 2 bases and 1 base respectively, with 6 bases between them. The CDR3 length is 13 residues. Germline V lookup: CDR1 MNHEY, CDR2 SVGAGI. The CDR3 bases are TGTGCCAGCAGTTACCGCAATTCCTACGAGCAGTACTTC. Translating it yields CASSYRNSYEQYF.